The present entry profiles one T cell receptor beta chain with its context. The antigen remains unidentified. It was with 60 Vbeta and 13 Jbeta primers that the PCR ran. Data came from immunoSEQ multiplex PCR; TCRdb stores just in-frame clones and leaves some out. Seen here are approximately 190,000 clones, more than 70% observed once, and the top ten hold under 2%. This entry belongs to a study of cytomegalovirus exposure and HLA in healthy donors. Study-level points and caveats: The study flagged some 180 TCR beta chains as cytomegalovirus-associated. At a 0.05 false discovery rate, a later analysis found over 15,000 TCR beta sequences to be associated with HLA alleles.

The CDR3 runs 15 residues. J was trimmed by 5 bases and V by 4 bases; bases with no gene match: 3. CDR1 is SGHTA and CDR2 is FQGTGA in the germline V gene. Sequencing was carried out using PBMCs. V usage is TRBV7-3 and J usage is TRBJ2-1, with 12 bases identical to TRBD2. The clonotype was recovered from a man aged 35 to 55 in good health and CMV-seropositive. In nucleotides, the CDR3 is TGTGCCAGCAGCTCCGGACTAGCGGGAAACAATGAGCAGTTCTTC. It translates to CASSSGLAGNNEQFF.